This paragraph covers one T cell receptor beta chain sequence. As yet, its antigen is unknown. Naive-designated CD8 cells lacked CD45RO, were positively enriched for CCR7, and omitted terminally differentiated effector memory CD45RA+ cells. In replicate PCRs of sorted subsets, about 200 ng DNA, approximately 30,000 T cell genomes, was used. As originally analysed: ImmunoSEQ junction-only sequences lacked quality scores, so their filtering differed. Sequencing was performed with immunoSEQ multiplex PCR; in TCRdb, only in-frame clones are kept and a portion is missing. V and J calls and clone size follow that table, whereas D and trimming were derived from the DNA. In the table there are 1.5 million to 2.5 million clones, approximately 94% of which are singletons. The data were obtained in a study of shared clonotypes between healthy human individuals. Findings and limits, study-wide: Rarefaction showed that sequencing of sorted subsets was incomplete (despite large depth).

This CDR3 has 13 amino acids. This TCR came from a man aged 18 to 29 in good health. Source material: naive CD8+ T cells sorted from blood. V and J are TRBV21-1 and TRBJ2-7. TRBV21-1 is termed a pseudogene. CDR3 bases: TGTGCCAGCAGCAAAAAGTCGTCAGCAAGGCTTTACTTC. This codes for CASSKKSSARLYF.